Only a few counts were recorded for the clone carrying this TCR beta chain. Per the original methods: Estimated nucleated cell counts came from reference gene primer amplification. Sequencing used immunoSEQ multiplex PCR; TCRdb keeps in-frame clones, though not all of them. The DNA was the basis for D and trimming; V, J and clone size are from that table. The repertoire has about 88,000 clones, about nine tenths of them found once; the top ten carry about 15%. This record belongs to a study of blood T cell repertoires in COVID-19. Study overall: T cells, B-cell-depleted T cells, or PBMCs supplied cDNA or gDNA.

Germline CDR1 and CDR2: LGHNT and FRNRAP. CDR3 size: 13 residues. The chain couples TRBV12-5 to TRBJ1-3; D unresolved. This sequence originates from a male donor with acute or convalescent COVID-19. What was sequenced was peripheral blood. The CDR3 DNA sequence: TGTGCCAGCCGGGAAAACTCTGGAAACACCATATATTTT. This gives the protein CASRENSGNTIYF.